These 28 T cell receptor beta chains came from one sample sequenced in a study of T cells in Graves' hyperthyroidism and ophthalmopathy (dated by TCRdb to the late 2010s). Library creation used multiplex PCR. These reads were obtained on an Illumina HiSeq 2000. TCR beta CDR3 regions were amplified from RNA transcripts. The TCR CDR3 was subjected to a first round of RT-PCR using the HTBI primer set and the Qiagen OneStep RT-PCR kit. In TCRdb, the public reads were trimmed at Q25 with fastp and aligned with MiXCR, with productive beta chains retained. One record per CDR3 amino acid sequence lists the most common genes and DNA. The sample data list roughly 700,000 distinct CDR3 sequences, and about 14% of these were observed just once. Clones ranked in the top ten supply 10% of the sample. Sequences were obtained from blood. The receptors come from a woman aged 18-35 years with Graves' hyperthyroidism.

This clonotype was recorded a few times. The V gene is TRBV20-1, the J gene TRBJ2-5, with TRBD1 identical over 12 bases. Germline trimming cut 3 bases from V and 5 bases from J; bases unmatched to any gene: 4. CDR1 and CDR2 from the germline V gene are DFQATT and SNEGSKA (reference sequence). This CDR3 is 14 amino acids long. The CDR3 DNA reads TGCAGTGCTAGCCGGGACAGGGGGCAGGAGACCCAGTACTTC. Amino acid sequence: CSASRDRGQETQYF.

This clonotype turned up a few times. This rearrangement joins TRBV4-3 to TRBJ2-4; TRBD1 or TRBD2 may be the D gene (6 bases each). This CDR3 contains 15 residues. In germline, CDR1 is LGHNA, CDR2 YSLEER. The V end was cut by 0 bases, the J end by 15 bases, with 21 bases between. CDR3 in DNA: TGCGCCAGCAGCCAAGAATGGGGCGAGGGGGGTAGTTCGTACTTC. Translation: CASSQEWGEGGSSYF.

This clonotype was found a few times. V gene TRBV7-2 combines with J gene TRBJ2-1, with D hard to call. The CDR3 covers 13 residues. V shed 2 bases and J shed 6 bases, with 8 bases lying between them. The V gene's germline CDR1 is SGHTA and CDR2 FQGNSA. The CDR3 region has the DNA TGTGCCAGCAGCTTATACCGGACCAATGAGCAGTTCTTC. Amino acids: CASSLYRTNEQFF.

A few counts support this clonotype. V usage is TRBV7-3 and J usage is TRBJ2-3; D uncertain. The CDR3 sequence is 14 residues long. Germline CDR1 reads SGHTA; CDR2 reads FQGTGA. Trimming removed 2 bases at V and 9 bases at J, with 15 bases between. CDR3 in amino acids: CASSLVGESKTQYF. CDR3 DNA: TGTGCCAGCAGCTTAGTAGGAGAGAGTAAGACGCAGTATTTT.

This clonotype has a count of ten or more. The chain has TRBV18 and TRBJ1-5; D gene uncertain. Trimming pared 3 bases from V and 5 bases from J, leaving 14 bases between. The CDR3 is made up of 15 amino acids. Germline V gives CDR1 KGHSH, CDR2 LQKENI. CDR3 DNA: TGTGCCAGCTCACCCGATCAGAGCTCCTATCAGCCCCAGCATTTT. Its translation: CASSPDQSSYQPQHF.

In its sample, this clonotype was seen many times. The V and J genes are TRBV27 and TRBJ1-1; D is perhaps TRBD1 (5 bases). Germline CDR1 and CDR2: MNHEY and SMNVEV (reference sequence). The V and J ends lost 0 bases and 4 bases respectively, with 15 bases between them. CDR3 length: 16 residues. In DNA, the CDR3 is TGTGCCAGCAGTTTATCAGGGCCAGGGACGCCCACTGAAGCTTTCTTT. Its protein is CASSLSGPGTPTEAFF.

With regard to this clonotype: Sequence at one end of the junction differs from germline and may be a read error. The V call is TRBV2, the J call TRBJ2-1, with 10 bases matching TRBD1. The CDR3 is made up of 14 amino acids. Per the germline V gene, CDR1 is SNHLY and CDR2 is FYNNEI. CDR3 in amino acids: CASDSGQGYNEQFF. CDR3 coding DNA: TGTGCCAGTGACTCGGGACAGGGGTACAATGAACAGTTCTTC.

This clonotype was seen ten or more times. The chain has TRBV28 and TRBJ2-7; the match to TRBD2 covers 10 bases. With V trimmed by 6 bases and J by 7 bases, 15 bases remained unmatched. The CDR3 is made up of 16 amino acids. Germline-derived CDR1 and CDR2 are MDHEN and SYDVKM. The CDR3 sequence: CASSSTAGGQPNEQYF. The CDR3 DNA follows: TGTGCCAGCAGCTCTACAGCGGGAGGGCAACCGAATGAGCAGTACTTC.

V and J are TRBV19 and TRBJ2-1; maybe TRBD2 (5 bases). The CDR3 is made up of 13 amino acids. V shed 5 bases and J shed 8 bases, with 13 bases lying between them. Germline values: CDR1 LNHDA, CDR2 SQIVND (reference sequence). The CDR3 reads CASSPVYGDEQFF. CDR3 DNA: TGTGCCAGTAGTCCGGTGTACGGGGATGAGCAGTTCTTC. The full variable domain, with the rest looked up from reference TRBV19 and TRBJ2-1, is DGGITQSPKYLFRKEGQNVTLSCEQNLNHDAMYWYRQDPGQGLRLIYYSQIVNDFQKGDIAEGYSVSREKKESFPLTVTSAQKNPTAFYLCASSPVYGDEQFFGPGTRLTVL.

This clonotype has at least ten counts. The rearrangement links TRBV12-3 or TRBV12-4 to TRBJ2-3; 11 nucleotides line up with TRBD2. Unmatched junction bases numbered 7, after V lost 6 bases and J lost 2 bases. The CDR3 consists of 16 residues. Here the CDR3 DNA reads TGTGCCAGCAGGCTAGCGGGAGGCCCTTTCACAGATACGCAGTATTTT. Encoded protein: CASRLAGGPFTDTQYF.

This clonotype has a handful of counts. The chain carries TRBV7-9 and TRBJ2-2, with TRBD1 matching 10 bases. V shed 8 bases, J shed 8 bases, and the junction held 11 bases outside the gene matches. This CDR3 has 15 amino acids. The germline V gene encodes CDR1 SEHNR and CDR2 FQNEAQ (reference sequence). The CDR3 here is CASSPVDRGRGELFF. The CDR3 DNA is TGTGCCAGCTCGCCCGTCGACAGGGGGCGAGGGGAGCTGTTTTTT. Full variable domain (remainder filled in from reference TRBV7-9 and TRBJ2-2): DTGVSQNPRHKITKRGQNVTFRCDPISEHNRLYWYRQTLGQGPEFLTYFQNEAQLEKSRLLSDRFSAERPKGSFSTLEIQRTEQGDSAMYLCASSPVDRGRGELFFGEGSRLTVL.

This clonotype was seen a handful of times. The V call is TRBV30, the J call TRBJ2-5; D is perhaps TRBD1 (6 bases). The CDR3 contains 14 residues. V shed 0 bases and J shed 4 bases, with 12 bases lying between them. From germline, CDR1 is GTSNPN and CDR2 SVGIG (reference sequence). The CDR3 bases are TGTGCCTGGAGTGTAAGGGACAAGTCAGAGACCCAGTACTTC. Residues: CAWSVRDKSETQYF.

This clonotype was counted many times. CDR3 DNA sequence: TGTGCCATCGGAACGTCTAGCACAGATACGCAGTATTTT. Translation: CAIGTSSTDTQYF. The chain recombines TRBV10-3 with TRBJ2-3; D is unresolved. The V end was cut by 8 bases, the J end by 0 bases, with 9 bases between. The germline CDR1 and CDR2 sequences are ENHRY and SYGVKD. This CDR3 is 13 amino acids long.

The CDR3 DNA follows: TGTGCCAGCAGAAGGGACAGGGGTCTGGATACGCAGTATTTT. This encodes CASRRDRGLDTQYF. This chain joins TRBV28 and TRBJ2-3, with TRBD1 matching 10 bases. Trimming removed 6 bases from V and 6 bases from J; junction bases left unmatched: 6. The germline CDR1 and CDR2 sequences are MDHEN and SYDVKM. CDR3 length: 14 amino acids.

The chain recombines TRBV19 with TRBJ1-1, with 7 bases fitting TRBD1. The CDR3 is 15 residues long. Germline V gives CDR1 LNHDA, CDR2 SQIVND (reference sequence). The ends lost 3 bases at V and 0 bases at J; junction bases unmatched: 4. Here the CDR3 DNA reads TGTGCCAGTAGTATGGACAGGCTTTTGAACACTGAAGCTTTCTTT. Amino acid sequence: CASSMDRLLNTEAFF.

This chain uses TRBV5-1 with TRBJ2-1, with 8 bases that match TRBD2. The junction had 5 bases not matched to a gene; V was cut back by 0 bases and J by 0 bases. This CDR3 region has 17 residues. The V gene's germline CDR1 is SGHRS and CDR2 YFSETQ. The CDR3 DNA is TGCGCCAGCAGCTTGGTGGCGGGAGGACCCTCCTACAATGAGCAGTTCTTC. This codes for CASSLVAGGPSYNEQFF.

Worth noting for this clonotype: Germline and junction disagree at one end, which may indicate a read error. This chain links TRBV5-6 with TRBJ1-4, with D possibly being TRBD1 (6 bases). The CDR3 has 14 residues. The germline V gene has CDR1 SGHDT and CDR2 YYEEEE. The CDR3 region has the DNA TGTGCCAGCAGCCGAGGGGGGGCGACGGAAAAACTGGTTTTT. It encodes CASSRGGATEKLVF. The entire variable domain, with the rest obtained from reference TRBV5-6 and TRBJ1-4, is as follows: DAGVTQSPTHLIKTRGQQVTLRCSPKSGHDTVSWYQQALGQGPQFIFQYYEEEERQRGNFPDRFSGHQFPNYSSELNVNALLLGDSALYLCASSRGGATEKLVFGSGTQLSVL.

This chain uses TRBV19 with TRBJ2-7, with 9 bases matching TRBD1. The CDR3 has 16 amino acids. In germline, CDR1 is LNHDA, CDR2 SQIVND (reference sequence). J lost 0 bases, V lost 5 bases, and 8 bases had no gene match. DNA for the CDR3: TGTGCCAGTAGTGTCTCCGGGACAGGGTCCTCCTACGAGCAGTACTTC. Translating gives CASSVSGTGSSYEQYF.

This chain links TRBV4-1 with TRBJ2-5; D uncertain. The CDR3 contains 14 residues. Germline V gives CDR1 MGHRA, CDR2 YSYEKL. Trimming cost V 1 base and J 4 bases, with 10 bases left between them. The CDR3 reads CASSQATDAETQYF. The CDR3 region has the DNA TGCGCCAGCAGCCAAGCCACCGATGCAGAGACCCAGTACTTC.

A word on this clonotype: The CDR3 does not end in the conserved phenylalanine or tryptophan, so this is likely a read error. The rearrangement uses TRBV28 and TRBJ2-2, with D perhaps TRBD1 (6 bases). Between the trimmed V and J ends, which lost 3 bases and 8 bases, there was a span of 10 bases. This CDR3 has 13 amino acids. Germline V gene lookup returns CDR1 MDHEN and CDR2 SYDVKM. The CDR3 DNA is TGTGCCAGCAGTTTCGGACAGAGGGGGGAGCTGTTTCTT. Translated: CASSFGQRGELFL.

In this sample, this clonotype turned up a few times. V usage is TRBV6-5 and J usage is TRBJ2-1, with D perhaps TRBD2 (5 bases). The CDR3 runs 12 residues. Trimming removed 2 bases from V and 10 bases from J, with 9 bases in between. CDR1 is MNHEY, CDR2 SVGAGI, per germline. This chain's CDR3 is CASSYRRGEQFF. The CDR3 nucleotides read TGTGCCAGCAGTTACCGTCGCGGGGAGCAGTTCTTC.

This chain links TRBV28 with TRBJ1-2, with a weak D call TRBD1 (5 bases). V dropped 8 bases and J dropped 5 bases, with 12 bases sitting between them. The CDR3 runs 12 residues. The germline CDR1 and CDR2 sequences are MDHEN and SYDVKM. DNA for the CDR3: TGTGCCAGCTACAGCGGGGGGTATGGCTACACCTTC. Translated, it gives CASYSGGYGYTF.

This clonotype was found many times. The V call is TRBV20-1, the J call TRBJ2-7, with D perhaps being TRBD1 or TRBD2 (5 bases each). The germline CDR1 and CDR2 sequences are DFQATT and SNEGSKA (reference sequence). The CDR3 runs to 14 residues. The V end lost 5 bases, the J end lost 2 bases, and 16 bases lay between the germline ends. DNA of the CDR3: TGCAGTGCTCACCCCGGGATACAGGCCTACGAGCAGTACTTC. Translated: CSAHPGIQAYEQYF.

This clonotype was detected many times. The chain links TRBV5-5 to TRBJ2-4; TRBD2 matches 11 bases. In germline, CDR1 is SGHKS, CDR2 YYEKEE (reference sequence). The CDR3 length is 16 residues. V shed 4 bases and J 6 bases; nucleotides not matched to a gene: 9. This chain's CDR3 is CASSASIGLAGNIQYF. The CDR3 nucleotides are TGTGCCAGCAGCGCGTCGATTGGACTAGCGGGAAACATTCAGTACTTC.

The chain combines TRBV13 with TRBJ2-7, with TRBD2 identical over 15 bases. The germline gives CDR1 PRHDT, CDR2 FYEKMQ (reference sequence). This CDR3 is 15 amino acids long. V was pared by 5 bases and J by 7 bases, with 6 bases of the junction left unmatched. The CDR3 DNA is TGTGCCAGCAGCGGAGGACTAGCGGGAGGGAGGGAGCAGTACTTC. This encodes CASSGGLAGGREQYF.

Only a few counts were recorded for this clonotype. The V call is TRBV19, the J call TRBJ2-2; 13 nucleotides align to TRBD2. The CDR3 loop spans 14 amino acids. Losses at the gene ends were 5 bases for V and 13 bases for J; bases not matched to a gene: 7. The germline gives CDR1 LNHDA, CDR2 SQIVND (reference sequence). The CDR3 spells CASSSGTSGIVLFF. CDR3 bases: TGTGCCAGTAGTTCAGGGACTAGCGGGATAGTGCTGTTTTTT. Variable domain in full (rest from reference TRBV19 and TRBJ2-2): DGGITQSPKYLFRKEGQNVTLSCEQNLNHDAMYWYRQDPGQGLRLIYYSQIVNDFQKGDIAEGYSVSREKKESFPLTVTSAQKNPTAFYLCASSSGTSGIVLFFGEGSRLTVL.

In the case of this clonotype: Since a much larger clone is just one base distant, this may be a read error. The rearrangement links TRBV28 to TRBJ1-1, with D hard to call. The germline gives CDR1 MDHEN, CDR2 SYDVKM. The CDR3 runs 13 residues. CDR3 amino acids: CASGLYYREKAFF. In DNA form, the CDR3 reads TGTGCCAGCGGTTTATATTACAGAGAAAAAGCTTTCTTT.

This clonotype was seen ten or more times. CDR3 in amino acids: CASSPRTKTDSNQPQHF. The CDR3 bases are TGTGCCAGCTCACCTCGGACTAAGACGGATAGCAATCAGCCCCAGCATTTT. The chain is built from TRBV18 and TRBJ1-5; D is unclear. Germline V gives CDR1 KGHSH, CDR2 LQKENI. The V end was cut by 3 bases, the J end by 0 bases, with 15 bases between. The CDR3 is made up of 17 amino acids.